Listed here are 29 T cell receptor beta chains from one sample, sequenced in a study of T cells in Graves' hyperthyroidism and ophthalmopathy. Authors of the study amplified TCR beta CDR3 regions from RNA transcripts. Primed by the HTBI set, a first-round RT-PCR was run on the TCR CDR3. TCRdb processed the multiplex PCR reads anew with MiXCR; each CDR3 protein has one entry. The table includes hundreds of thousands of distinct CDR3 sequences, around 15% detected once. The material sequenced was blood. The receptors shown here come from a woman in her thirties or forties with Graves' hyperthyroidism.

The CDR3 loop is CASSAIPGLAGGQADTQYF. The CDR3 DNA is TGTGCCAGCAGTGCCATCCCGGGACTAGCGGGAGGGCAAGCAGATACGCAGTATTTT. The genes are TRBV2 and TRBJ2-3, with 16 bases fitting TRBD2. The junction had 11 bases not matched to a gene; V was cut back by 4 bases and J by 4 bases. The CDR3 covers 19 residues. CDR1 and CDR2 (germline): SNHLY, FYNNEI.

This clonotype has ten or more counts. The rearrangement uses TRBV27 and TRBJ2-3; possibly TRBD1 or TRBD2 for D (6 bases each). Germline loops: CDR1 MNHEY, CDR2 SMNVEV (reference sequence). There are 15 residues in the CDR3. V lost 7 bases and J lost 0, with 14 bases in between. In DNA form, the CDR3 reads TGTGCCAGCAAGCCCACAGGGAGGAGCACAGATACGCAGTATTTT. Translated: CASKPTGRSTDTQYF.

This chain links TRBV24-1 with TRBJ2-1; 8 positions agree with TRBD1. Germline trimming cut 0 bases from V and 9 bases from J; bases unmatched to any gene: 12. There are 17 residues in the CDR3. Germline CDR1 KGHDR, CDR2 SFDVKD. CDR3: CATSDLGQGQHRGEQFF. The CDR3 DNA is TGTGCCACCAGTGATTTGGGACAGGGTCAGCATAGGGGTGAGCAGTTCTTC.

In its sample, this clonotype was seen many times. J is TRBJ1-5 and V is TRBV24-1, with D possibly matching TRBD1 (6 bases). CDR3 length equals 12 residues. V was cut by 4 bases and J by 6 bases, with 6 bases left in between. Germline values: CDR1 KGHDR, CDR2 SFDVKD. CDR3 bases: TGTGCCACCAGTGAAGGGGGTCAGCCCCAGCATTTT. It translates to CATSEGGQPQHF.

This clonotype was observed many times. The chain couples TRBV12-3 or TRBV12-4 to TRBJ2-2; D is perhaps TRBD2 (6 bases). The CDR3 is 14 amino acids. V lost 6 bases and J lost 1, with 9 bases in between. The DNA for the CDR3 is TGTGCCAGCAGACGACTAGAGAACACCGGGGAGCTGTTTTTT. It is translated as CASRRLENTGELFF.

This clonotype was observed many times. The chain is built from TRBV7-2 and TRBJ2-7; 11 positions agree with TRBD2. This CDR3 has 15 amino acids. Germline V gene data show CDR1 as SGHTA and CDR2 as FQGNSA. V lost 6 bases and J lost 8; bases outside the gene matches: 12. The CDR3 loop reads CASSTMGLAEPQQYF. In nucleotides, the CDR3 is TGTGCCAGCAGTACAATGGGACTAGCGGAGCCCCAGCAGTACTTC. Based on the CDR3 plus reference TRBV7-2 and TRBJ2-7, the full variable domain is GAGVSQSPSNKVTEKGKDVELRCDPISGHTALYWYRQSLGQGLEFLIYFQGNSAPDKSGLPSDRFSAERTGGSVSTLTIQRTQQEDSAVYLCASSTMGLAEPQQYFGPGTRLTVT.

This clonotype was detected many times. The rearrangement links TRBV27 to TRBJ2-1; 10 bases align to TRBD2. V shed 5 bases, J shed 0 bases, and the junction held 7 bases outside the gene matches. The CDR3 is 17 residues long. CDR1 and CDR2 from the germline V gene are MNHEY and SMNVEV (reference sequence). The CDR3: CASSGSAGGPSYNEQFF. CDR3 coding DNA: TGTGCCAGCAGTGGATCAGCGGGAGGGCCCTCCTACAATGAGCAGTTCTTC.

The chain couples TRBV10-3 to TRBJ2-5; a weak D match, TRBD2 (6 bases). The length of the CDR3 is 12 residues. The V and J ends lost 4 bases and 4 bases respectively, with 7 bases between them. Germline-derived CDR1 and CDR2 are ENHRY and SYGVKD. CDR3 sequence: CAISVGGETQYF. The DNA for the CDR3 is TGTGCCATCAGTGTGGGGGGAGAGACCCAGTACTTC.

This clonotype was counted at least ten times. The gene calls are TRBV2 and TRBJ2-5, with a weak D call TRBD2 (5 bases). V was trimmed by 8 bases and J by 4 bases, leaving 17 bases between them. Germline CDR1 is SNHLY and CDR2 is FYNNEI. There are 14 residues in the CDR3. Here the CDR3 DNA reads TGTGCCAGCCGCTCGGCCGTAGGAGGAGAGACCCAGTACTTC. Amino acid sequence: CASRSAVGGETQYF.

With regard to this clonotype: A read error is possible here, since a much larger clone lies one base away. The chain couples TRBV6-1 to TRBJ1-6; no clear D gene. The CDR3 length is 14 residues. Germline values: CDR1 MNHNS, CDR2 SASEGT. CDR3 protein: CASREATKNSPLHF. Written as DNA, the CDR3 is TGTGCCAGCAGGGAAGCCACCAAGAATTCACCCCTCCACTTT.

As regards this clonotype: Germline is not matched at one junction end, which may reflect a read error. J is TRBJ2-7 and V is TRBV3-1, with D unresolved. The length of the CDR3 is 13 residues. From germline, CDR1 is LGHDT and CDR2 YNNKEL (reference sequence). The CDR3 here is CASSQSQSYEQYF. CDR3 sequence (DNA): TGCGCCAGCAGCCAATCCCAGTCCTACGAGCAGTACTTC.

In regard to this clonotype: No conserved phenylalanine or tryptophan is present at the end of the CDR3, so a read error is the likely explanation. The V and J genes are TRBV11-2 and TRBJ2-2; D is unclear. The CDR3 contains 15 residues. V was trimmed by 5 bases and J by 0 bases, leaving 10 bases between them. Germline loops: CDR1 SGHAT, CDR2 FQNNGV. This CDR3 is CASSPRAPNTGELFL. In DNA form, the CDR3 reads TGTGCCAGCAGCCCTAGGGCCCCGAACACCGGGGAGCTGTTTCTT.

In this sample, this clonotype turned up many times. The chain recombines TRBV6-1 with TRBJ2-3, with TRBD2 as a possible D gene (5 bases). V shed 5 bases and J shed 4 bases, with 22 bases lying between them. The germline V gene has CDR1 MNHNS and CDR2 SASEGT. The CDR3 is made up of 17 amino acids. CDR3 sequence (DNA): TGTGCCAGCAGTTCAGCCGGACCAACTAGGTCCGCAGATACGCAGTATTTT. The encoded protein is CASSSAGPTRSADTQYF.

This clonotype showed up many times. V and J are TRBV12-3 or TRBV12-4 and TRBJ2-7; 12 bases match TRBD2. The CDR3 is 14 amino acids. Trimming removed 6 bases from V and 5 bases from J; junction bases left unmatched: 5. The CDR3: CASRTSGRSDEQYF. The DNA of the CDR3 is TGTGCCAGCAGGACTAGCGGGAGATCTGACGAGCAGTACTTC.

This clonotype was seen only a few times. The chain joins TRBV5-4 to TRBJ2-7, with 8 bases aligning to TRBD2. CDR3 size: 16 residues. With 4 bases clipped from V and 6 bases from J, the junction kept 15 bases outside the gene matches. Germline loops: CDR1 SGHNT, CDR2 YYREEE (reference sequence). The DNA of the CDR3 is TGTGCCAGCAGCCAGGGAACCGGGACTAGGGTCTTCGAGCAGTACTTC. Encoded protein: CASSQGTGTRVFEQYF.

CDR3 amino acids: CAWRNGLGLHF. CDR3 in DNA: TGTGCCTGGAGGAATGGACTTGGCCTCCACTTT. This chain uses TRBV30 with TRBJ1-6, with D uncertain. The CDR3 is 11 amino acids. V lost 3 bases to trimming and J lost 15 bases, with 12 bases between them. CDR1 and CDR2 from the germline V gene are GTSNPN and SVGIG (reference sequence). The variable domain in full, completed from reference TRBV30 and TRBJ1-6, reads SQTIHQWPATLVQPVGSPLSLECTVEGTSNPNLYWYRQAAGRGLQLLFYSVGIGQISSEVPQNLSASRPQDRQFILSSKKLLLSDSGFYLCAWRNGLGLHFGNGTRLTVT.

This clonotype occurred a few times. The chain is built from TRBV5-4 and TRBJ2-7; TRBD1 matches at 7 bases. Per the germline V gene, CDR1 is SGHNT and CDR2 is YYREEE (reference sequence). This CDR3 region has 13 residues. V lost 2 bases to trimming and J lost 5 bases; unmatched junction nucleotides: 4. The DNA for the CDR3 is TGTGCCAGCAGCTTTAAGGGGGCGGACGAGCAGTACTTC. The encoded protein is CASSFKGADEQYF.

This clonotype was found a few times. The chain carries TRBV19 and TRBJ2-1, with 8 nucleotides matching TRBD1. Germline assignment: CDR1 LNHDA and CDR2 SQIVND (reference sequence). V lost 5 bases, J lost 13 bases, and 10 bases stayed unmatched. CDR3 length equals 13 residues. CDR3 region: CASSSGQGSPQFF. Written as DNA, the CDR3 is TGTGCCAGTAGTTCAGGACAGGGATCTCCTCAGTTCTTC.

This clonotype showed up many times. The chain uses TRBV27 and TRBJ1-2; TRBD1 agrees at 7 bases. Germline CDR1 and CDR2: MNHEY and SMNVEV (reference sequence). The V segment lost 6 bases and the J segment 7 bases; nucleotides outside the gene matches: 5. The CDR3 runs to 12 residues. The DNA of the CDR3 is TGTGCCAGCAGAACAGGGGCTGGTGGCTACACCTTC. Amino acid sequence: CASRTGAGGYTF.

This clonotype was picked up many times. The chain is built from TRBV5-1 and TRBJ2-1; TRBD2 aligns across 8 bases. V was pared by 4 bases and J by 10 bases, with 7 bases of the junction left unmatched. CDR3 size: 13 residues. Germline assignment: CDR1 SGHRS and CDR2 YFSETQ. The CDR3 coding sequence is TGCGCCAGCAGCCCGACTAGCGCAGGAGAGCAGTTCTTC. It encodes CASSPTSAGEQFF.

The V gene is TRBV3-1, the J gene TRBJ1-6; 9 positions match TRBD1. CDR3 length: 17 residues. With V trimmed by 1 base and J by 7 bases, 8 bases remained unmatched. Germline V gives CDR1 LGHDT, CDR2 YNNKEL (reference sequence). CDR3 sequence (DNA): TGTGCCAGCAGCCAAGTACCGGGACAGGGAAGCAATTCACCCCTCCACTTT. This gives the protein CASSQVPGQGSNSPLHF.

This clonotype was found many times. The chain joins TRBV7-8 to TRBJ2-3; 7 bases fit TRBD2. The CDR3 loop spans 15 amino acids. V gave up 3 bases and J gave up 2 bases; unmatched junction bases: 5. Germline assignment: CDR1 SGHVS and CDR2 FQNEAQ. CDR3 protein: CASSFLAGYTDTQYF. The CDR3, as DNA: TGTGCCAGCAGCTTCTTAGCGGGCTACACAGATACGCAGTATTTT.

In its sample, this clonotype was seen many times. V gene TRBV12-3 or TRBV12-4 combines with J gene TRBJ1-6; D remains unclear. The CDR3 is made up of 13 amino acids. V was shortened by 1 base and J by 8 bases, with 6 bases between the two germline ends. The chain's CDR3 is CASSLVHHSPLHF. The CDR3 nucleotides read TGTGCCAGCAGTTTAGTACATCATTCACCCCTCCACTTT.

CDR3 protein: CSVVGGSGSTDTQYF. CDR3 in DNA: TGCAGCGTTGTCGGCGGGAGTGGTAGCACAGATACGCAGTATTTT. The gene calls are TRBV29-1 and TRBJ2-3; 7 nucleotides line up with TRBD2. The CDR3 extends over 15 amino acids. The trim removed 4 bases at V and 0 bases at J, leaving 7 bases unmatched. Germline V gene lookup returns CDR1 SQVTM and CDR2 ANQGSEA.

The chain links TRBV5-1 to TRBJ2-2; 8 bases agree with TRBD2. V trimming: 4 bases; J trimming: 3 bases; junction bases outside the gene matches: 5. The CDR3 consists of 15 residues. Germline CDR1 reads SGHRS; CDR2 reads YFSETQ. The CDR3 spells CASSTSGRDTGELFF. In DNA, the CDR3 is TGCGCCAGCAGCACCAGCGGGAGAGACACCGGGGAGCTGTTTTTT.

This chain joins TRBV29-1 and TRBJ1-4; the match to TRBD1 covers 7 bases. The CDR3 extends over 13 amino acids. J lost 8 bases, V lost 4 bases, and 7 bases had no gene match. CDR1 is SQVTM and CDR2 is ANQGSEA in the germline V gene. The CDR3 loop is CSVGFKGGEKLFF. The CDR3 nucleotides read TGCAGCGTTGGTTTTAAAGGGGGCGAAAAACTGTTTTTT.

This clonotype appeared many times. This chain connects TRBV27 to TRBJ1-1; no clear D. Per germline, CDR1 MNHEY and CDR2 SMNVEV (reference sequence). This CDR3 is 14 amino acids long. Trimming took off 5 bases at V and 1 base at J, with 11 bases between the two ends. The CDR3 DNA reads TGTGCCAGCAGTGGGATTTCCGGGAACACTGAAGCTTTCTTT. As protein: CASSGISGNTEAFF.

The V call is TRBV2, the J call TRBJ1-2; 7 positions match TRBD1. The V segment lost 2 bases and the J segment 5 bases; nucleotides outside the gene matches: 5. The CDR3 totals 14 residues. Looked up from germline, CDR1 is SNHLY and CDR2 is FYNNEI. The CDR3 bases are TGTGCCAGCAGTGAAACGCCCAGGGGGTATGGCTACACCTTC. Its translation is CASSETPRGYGYTF.

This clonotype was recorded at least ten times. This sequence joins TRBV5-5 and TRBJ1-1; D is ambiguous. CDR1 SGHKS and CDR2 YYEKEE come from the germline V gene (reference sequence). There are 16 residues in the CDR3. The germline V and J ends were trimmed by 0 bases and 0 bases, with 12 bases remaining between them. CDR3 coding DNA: TGTGCCAGCAGCTTGGGGTGGTTCGGGATGAACACTGAAGCTTTCTTT. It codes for CASSLGWFGMNTEAFF.